This T cell receptor beta chain was observed in a study of blood T cell repertoires in COVID-19. Study-wide context: The cDNA or gDNA used as material had been derived from T cells, B-cell-depleted T cells, or PBMCs.

In the authors' workflow: Reference gene primer amplification gave estimated nucleated cell counts. Sequenced by immunoSEQ multiplex PCR; TCRdb stores in-frame clones only, minus some. D and trimming come from the DNA, and the V and J calls and clone size come from that table. The sample contains fewer than 350,000 clones, around 85% of which appear only once. Germline V gene sequence: CDR1 SGHVS, CDR2 FQNEAQ. The ends were cut back, 3 bases at V and 6 bases at J, with 11 bases in the middle. This CDR3 has 13 amino acids. The chain employs TRBV7-8 and TRBJ1-1; D call uncertain. Sequenced: peripheral blood. This clonotype was sampled from a human donor in a cohort sampled during active COVID-19. The CDR3 DNA reads as TGTGCCAGCAGCTTGCCAGCTAGATCTGAAGCTTTCTTT. It codes for CASSLPARSEAFF.